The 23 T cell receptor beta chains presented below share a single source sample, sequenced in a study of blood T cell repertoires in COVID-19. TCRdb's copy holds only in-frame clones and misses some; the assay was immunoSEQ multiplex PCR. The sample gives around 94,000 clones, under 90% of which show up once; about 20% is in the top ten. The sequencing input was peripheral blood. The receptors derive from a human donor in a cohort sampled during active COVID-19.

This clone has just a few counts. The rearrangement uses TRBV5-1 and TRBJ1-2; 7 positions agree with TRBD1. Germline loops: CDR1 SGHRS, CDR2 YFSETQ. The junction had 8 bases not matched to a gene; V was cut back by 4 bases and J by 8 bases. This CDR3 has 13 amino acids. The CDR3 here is CASSPGQLKGYTF. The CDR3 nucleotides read TGCGCCAGCAGCCCGGGACAGCTTAAGGGCTACACCTTC.

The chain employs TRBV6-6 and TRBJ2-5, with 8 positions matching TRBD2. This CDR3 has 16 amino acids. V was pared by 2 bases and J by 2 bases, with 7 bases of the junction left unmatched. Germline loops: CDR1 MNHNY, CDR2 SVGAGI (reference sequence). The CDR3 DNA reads TGTGCCAGCAGTTACGGACCGGGAGGGACTCAAGAGACCCAGTACTTC. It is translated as CASSYGPGGTQETQYF.

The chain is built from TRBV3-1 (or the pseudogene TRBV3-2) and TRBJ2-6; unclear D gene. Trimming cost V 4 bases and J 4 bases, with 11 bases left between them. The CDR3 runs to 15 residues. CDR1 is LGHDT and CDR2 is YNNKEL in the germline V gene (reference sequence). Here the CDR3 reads CASSPSHLGANVLTF. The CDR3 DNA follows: TGTGCCAGCAGCCCCTCACATTTGGGGGCCAACGTCCTGACTTTC.

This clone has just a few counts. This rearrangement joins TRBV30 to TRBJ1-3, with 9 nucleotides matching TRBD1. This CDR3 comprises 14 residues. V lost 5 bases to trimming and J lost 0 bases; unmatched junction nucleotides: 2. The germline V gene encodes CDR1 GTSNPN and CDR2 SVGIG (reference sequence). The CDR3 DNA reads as TGTGCCTGGGGGACAGGGTCCTCTGGAAACACCATATATTTT. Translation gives CAWGTGSSGNTIYF.

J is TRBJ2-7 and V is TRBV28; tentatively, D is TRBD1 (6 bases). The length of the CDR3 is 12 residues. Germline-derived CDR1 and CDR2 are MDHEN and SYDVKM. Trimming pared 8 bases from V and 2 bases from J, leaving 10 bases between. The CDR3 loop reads CASRTVPYEQYF. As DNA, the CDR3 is TGTGCCAGCCGGACAGTTCCCTACGAGCAGTACTTC.

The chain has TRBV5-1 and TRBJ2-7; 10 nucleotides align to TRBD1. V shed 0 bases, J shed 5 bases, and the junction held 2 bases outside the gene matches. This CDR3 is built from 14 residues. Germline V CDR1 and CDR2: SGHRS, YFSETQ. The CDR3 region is CASSLGQGAHEQYF. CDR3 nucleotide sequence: TGCGCCAGCAGCTTGGGACAGGGGGCCCACGAGCAGTACTTC.

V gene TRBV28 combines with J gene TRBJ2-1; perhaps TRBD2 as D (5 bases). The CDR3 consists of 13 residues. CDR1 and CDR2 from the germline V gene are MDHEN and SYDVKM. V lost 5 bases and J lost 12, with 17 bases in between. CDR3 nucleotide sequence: TGTGCCAGCAGTAAAGGACGGAGGCCCGGGCAGTTCTTC. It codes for CASSKGRRPGQFF.

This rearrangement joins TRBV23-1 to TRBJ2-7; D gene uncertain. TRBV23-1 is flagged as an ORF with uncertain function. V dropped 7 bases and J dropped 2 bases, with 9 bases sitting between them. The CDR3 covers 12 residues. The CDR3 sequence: CASMASTYEQYF. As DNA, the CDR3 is TGCGCCAGCATGGCATCAACCTACGAGCAGTACTTC.

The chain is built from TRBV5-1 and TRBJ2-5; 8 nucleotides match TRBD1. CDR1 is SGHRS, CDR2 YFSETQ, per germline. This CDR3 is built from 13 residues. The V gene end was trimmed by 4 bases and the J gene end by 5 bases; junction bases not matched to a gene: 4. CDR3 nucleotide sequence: TGCGCCAGCAGCGGGGGACAGGCGGAGACCCAGTACTTC. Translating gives CASSGGQAETQYF.

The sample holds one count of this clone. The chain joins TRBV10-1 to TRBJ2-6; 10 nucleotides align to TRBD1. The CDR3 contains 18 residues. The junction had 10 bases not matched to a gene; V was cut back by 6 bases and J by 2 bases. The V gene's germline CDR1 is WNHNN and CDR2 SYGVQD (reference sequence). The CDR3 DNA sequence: TGCGCCAGCAGCCCCCCGGGACAGGGGTTAGCTGGGGCCAACGTCCTGACTTTC. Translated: CASSPPGQGLAGANVLTF.

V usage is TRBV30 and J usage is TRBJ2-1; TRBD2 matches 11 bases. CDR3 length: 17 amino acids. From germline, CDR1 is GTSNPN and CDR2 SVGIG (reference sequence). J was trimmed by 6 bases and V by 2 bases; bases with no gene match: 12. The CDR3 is CAWSSPRLAGLTNEQFF. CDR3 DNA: TGTGCCTGGAGTTCCCCCCGACTAGCGGGACTAACCAATGAGCAGTTCTTC.

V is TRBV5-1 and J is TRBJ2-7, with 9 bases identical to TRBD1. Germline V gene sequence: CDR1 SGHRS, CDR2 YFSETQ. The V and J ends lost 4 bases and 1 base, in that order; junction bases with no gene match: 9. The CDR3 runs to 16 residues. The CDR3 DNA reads TGCGCCAGCAGCCCTAATGTGGGACAGGGTTCCTACGAGCAGTACTTC. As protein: CASSPNVGQGSYEQYF.

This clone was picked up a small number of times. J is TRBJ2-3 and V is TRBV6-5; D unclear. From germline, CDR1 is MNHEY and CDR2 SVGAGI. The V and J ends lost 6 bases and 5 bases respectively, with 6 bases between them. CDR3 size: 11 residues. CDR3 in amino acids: CASRVEDTQYF. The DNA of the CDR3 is TGTGCCAGCAGGGTAGAAGATACGCAGTATTTT.

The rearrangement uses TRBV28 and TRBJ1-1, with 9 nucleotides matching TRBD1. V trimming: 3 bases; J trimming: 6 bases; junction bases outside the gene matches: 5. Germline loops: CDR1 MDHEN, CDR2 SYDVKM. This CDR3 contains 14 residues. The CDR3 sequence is CASSFGTGSPEAFF. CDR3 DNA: TGTGCCAGCAGTTTTGGGACAGGGAGCCCTGAAGCTTTCTTT.

CDR3 region: CASSLTHQRTEAFF. The CDR3 DNA is TGTGCCAGCAGCTTAACCCACCAGAGGACTGAAGCTTTCTTT. The chain employs TRBV7-8 and TRBJ1-1; D uncertain. The V and J ends lost 2 bases and 5 bases respectively, with 12 bases between them. There are 14 residues in the CDR3. Germline V lookup: CDR1 SGHVS, CDR2 FQNEAQ.

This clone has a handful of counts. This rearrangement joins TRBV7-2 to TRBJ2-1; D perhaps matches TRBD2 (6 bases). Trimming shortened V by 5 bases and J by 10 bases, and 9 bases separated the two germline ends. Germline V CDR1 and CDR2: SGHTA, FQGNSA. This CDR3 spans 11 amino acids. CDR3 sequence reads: CASSLGGEQFF. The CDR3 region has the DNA TGTGCCAGCAGCCTCGGGGGAGAGCAGTTCTTC. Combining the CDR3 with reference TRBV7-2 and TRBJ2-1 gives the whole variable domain GAGVSQSPSNKVTEKGKDVELRCDPISGHTALYWYRQSLGQGLEFLIYFQGNSAPDKSGLPSDRFSAERTGGSVSTLTIQRTQQEDSAVYLCASSLGGEQFFGPGTRLTVL.

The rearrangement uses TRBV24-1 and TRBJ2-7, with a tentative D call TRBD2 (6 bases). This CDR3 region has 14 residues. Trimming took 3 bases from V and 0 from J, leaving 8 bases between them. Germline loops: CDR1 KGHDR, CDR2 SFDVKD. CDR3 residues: CATSDHGGSYEQYF. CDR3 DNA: TGTGCCACCAGTGATCACGGGGGCTCCTACGAGCAGTACTTC.

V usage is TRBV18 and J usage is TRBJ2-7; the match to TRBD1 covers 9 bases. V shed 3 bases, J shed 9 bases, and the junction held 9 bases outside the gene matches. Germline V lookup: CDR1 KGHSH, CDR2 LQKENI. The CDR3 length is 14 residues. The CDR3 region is CASSPPVTGGGQYF. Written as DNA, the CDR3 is TGTGCCAGCTCACCCCCGGTGACAGGGGGGGGGCAGTACTTC.

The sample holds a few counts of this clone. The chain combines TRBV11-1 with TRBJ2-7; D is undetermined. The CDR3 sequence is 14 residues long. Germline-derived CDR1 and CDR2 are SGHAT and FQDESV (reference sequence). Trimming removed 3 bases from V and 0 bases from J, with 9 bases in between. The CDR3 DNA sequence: TGTGCCAGCAGCTTGTACAGCCTCTCCTACGAGCAGTACTTC. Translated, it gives CASSLYSLSYEQYF.

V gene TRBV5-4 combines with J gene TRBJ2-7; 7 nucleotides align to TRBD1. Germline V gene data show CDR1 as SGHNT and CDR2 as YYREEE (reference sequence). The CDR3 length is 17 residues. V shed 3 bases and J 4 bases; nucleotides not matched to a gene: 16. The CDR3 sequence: CASSSIDRASPGYEQYF. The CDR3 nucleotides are TGTGCCAGCAGCTCGATAGACAGGGCCTCTCCTGGGTACGAGCAGTACTTC.

The CDR3 bases are TGTGCCAGCAGTTTACCAAGTCTGGGACAGAACTATGGCTACACCTTC. Amino acid sequence: CASSLPSLGQNYGYTF. The chain uses TRBV28 and TRBJ1-2, with 7 bases that match TRBD1. The CDR3 is 16 residues long. Germline V CDR1 and CDR2: MDHEN, SYDVKM. Unmatched junction bases numbered 8, after V lost 2 bases and J lost 2 bases.

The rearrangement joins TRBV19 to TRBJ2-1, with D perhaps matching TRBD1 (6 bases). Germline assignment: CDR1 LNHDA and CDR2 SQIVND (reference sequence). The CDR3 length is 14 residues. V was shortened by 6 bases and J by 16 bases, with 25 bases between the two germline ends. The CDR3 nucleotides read TGTGCCAGTAGCGCAGGGAACAGGCCGGAAGGGGGTTTCTTC. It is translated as CASSAGNRPEGGFF.

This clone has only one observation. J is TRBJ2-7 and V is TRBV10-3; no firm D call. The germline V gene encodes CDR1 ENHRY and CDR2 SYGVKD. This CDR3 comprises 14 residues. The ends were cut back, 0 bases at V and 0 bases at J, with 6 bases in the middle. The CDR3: CAISESQISYEQYF. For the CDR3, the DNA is TGTGCCATCAGTGAGTCACAGATCTCCTACGAGCAGTACTTC.